The clone carrying this T cell receptor beta chain was recorded a few times. The data stem from a study of HIV-infected patients and healthy controls. In TCRdb, the 5' RACE reads were re-called with MiXCR into one record per CDR3 protein. Here the sample spans about 18,000 distinct CDR3 sequences, around 19% being singletons. Trimming stripped 9 bases from V and 6 bases from J, with 13 bases between. CDR1 ENHRY and CDR2 SYGVKD come from the germline V gene. The CDR3 has 12 amino acids. The sample was CD8+ T cells from blood. The V gene is TRBV10-3, the J gene TRBJ2-3; tentatively, D is TRBD1 or TRBD2 (5 bases each). This receptor was obtained from a human donor in good health. The CDR3: CAIRDPEDTQYF. CDR3 DNA sequence: TGTGCCATAAGGGACCCCGAGGATACGCAGTATTTT.